This T cell receptor beta chain was retrieved from a study of beta chain features in type 1 diabetes. As for the study in general: Patients did not differ from healthy donors in age, gender or cell yield. Study-level findings and limits: Patients' naive, central memory and Treg TCRB repertoires seemed closer to one another than those of healthy donors. High-TCR-expressing cells could be over-represented by cDNA sequencing.

Remarks on this clone: Its antigen is unidentified.

The germline V gene encodes CDR1 SGHRS and CDR2 YFSETQ. Trimming took 0 bases from V and 4 from J, leaving 5 bases between them. CDR3 length equals 13 residues. TCRB transcripts that were expressed got sequenced, as all of the isolated RNA had been reverse transcribed. Measured with immunoSEQ multiplex PCR; TCRdb has only the in-frame clones, and not every one. The repertoire has roughly 400,000 clones, approximately 15% of them found once; the top ten carry roughly 0.036%. The chain uses TRBV5-1 and TRBJ2-4; D not certain. The sequence came from a young man in good health. The sample taken for sequencing was naive CD4+ T cells from blood. The CDR3 DNA reads as TGCGCCAGCAGCTTGGACACTAAAAACATTCAGTACTTC. Protein: CASSLDTKNIQYF.